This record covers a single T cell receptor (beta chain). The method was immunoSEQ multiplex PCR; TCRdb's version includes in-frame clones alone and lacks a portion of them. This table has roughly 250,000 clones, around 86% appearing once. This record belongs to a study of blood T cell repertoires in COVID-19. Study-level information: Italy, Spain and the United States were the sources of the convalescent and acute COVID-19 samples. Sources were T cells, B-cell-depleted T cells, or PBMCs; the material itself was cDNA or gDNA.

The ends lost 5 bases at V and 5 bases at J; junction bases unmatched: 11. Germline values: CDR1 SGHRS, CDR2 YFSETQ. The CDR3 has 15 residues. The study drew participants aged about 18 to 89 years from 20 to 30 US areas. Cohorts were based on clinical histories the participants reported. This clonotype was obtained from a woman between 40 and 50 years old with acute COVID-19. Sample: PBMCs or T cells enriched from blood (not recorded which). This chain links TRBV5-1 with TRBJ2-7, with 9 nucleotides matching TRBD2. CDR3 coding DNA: TGCGCCAGCAGTTTGCGGGAGGGCCCTCGCGACGAGCAGTACTTC. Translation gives CASSLREGPRDEQYF.